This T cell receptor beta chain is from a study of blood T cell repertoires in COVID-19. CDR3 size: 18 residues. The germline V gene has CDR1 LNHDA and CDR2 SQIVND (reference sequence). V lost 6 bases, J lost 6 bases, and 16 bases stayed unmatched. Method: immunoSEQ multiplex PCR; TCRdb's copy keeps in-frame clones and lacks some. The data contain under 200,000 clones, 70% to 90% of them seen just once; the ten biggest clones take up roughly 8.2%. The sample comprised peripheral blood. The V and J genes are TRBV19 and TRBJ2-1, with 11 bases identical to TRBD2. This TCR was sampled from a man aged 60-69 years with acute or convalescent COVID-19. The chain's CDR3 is CASSPEGSSGGIFNEQFF. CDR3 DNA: TGTGCCAGTAGCCCCGAAGGGTCTAGCGGGGGGATCTTCAATGAGCAGTTCTTC.